The next 12 T cell receptor beta chains were all read from a single sample in a study of read filtering for tumor transcriptome and immune sequencing. Molecular barcoded adaptors covering alpha/delta and beta/gamma chains were used on roughly 370 ng RNA. TCRdb processed the reads anew with MiXCR; each CDR3 protein has one entry. The table lists around 23,000 distinct CDR3 sequences, 20% to 25% of them singletons, with 45% to 50% in the top ten. The sequenced material came from a population of CD138-negative cells sorted from bone marrow. These receptor sequences come from a donor aged 40 or over with multiple myeloma.

This clonotype was detected ten times or more. This rearrangement joins TRBV29-1 to TRBJ2-3; 11 nucleotides agree with TRBD2. The CDR3 covers 15 residues. Trimming removed 6 bases from V and 0 bases from J; junction bases left unmatched: 5. The germline V gene has CDR1 SQVTM and CDR2 ANQGSEA. CDR3 sequence: CSVGLAGFSTDTQYF. In DNA form, the CDR3 reads TGCAGCGTCGGACTAGCGGGCTTTAGCACAGATACGCAGTATTTT.

About this clonotype itself: Possible read error: a much larger clone is one base away. The conserved final phenylalanine or tryptophan is absent from the CDR3, which likely points to a read error. The chain joins TRBV7-2 to TRBJ2-5; 8 bases are a match to TRBD1. The J segment lost 6 bases and the V segment lost 1 base, leaving 4 bases of the junction unmatched. This CDR3 contains 14 residues. The germline V gene encodes CDR1 SGHTA and CDR2 FQGNSA. CDR3 DNA sequence: TGTGCCAGCAGCTTAGAGGGGGACAGGAAGACCCAGTACATC. Its protein is CASSLEGDRKTQYI.

This clonotype occurred many times. The rearrangement uses TRBV7-9 and TRBJ2-5, with D perhaps assigned TRBD1 or TRBD2 (5 bases each). This CDR3 region has 15 residues. V lost 2 bases and J 4 bases, leaving 14 bases between the germline ends. Per the germline V gene, CDR1 is SEHNR and CDR2 is FQNEAQ (reference sequence). CDR3 coding DNA: TGTGCCAGCAGCTTACTCCGAGGGGCTCTAGAGACCCAGTACTTC. It codes for CASSLLRGALETQYF.

This clonotype was seen once. Given a much more abundant clone one base away, this may be a read error. V gene TRBV20-1 combines with J gene TRBJ2-1, with TRBD2 as a possible D gene (5 bases). Germline V lookup: CDR1 DFQATT, CDR2 SNEGSKA (reference sequence). The CDR3 totals 15 residues. This chain's CDR3 is CIAPISGKSFNEQFF. DNA of the CDR3: TGCATTGCCCCAATCTCCGGGAAAAGCTTCAATGAGCAGTTCTTC.

This clonotype showed up many times. A read error likely explains this, since a far larger clone differs by one base. This chain joins TRBV10-3 and TRBJ2-1; 11 bases match TRBD2. The germline V gene has CDR1 ENHRY and CDR2 SYGVKD. The CDR3 contains 17 residues. J was trimmed by 5 bases and V by 3 bases; bases with no gene match: 9. Here the CDR3 reads CAISEETSGVYDNEQFF. DNA of the CDR3: TGTGCCATCAGTGAAGAGACTAGCGGGGTGTATGACAATGAGCAGTTCTTC.

This clonotype was seen just once. This may arise from a read error, as a much more abundant clone is one base away. It is likely a read error, because the conserved phenylalanine at the end of the CDR3 is missing. The chain employs TRBV5-1 and TRBJ2-3; TRBD1 might be the D (6 bases). Germline assignment: CDR1 SGHRS and CDR2 YFSETQ. Trimming removed 0 bases at V and 6 bases at J, with 17 bases between. The CDR3 sequence is 16 residues long. CDR3 region: CASSLAAGVMADTQYL. The DNA of the CDR3 is TGCGCCAGCAGCTTGGCTGCAGGGGTGATGGCGGATACGCAGTATCTT.

In its sample, this clonotype was seen many times. The gene calls are TRBV30 and TRBJ1-1, with D perhaps matching TRBD1 (6 bases). The CDR3 totals 11 residues. The germline V gene has CDR1 GTSNPN and CDR2 SVGIG (reference sequence). Trimming cost V 7 bases and J 6 bases, with 12 bases left between them. The CDR3, as DNA: TGTGCCTCTCAGGGGAGGGCTGAAGCTTTCTTT. Translation gives CASQGRAEAFF.

This clonotype was recorded a few times. The chain employs TRBV29-1 and TRBJ1-2; unclear D gene. Germline CDR1 is SQVTM and CDR2 is ANQGSEA. V shed 1 base and J shed 0 bases, with 12 bases lying between them. This CDR3 comprises 15 residues. As DNA, the CDR3 is TGCAGCGTTGAAGGGCAGGCCCTATCTAACTATGGCTACACCTTC. It translates to CSVEGQALSNYGYTF.

This sequence joins TRBV12-3 or TRBV12-4 and TRBJ2-3; 9 nucleotides agree with TRBD1. The CDR3 spans 14 residues. With 9 bases clipped from V and 4 bases from J, the junction kept 8 bases outside the gene matches. DNA for the CDR3: TGTGCCAGTAAAACACAGGGGGCCGCAGATACGCAGTATTTT. Its protein is CASKTQGAADTQYF.

Worth noting for this clonotype: A single base separates this from a much larger clone, so it may be a read error. The chain combines TRBV7-8 with TRBJ2-2; the D is unclear. The ends were cut back, 1 base at V and 1 base at J, with 7 bases in the middle. The CDR3 length is 15 residues. Per germline, CDR1 SGHVS and CDR2 FQNEAQ. As DNA, the CDR3 is TGTGCCAGCAGCTTAGATACCAGGAACACCGGGGAGCTGTTTTTT. Amino acids: CASSLDTRNTGELFF. The full variable domain, its missing parts supplied by reference TRBV7-8 and TRBJ2-2, is GAGVSQSPRYKVAKRGQDVALRCDPISGHVSLFWYQQALGQGPEFLTYFQNEAQLDKSGLPSDRFFAERPEGSVSTLKIQRTQQEDSAVYLCASSLDTRNTGELFFGEGSRLTVL.

This clonotype was detected ten times or more. The chain links TRBV20-1 to TRBJ1-6; TRBD1 agrees at 11 bases. The CDR3 loop spans 17 amino acids. Trimming at V came to 1 base and at J to 3 bases, leaving 5 bases not matched to a gene. Germline V gene data show CDR1 as DFQATT and CDR2 as SNEGSKA (reference sequence). The CDR3 reads CSARGSGTGGYNSPLHF. CDR3 in DNA: TGCAGTGCTAGAGGCTCCGGGACAGGGGGCTATAATTCACCCCTCCACTTT.

By sample fraction, this clonotype is medium-sized (0.01 to 0.1%). V gene TRBV12-3 or TRBV12-4 combines with J gene TRBJ2-1, with D perhaps being TRBD1 or TRBD2 (5 bases each). V lost 7 bases, J lost 1 base, and 17 bases lay in between. The length of the CDR3 is 16 residues. The CDR3 DNA sequence: TGTGCCAGCACACCTTCAGAGGGGCGATCCTACAATGAGCAGTTCTTC. Its translation is CASTPSEGRSYNEQFF.